This T cell receptor (beta chain) was profiled in a study of CD8 T cells in acute hepatitis C reinfection. Broader study findings: A V04-02/J02-02 clonotype was among about a dozen public ones, independent of outcome.

Time point denoted: naive CD8 control sorted from an acute-time-point sample. Acute primary HCV infection: positive HCV RNA or antibody test after negative test within 24 weeks. Note on this clone: Its antigen is unidentified.

Libraries were prepared by immunoSEQ multiplex PCR; TCRdb keeps only in-frame clonotypes and omits some of them. The table shows 30,000 to 45,000 clones, with 80% to 90% occurring only once. V was pared by 4 bases and J by 9 bases, with 16 bases of the junction left unmatched. The CDR3 contains 16 residues. Germline V gene sequence: CDR1 SGHKS, CDR2 YYEKEE (reference sequence). Material: naive CD8+ T cells from PBMCs. This rearrangement joins TRBV5-5 to TRBJ2-7; 10 nucleotides match TRBD1. The receptor was derived from a woman aged 18-29 years who spontaneously cleared hepatitis C infection. CDR3 coding DNA: TGTGCCAGCAGCCACCGCGACAGGGGGCAGGCTCGGCCGCAGTACTTC. This encodes CASSHRDRGQARPQYF.